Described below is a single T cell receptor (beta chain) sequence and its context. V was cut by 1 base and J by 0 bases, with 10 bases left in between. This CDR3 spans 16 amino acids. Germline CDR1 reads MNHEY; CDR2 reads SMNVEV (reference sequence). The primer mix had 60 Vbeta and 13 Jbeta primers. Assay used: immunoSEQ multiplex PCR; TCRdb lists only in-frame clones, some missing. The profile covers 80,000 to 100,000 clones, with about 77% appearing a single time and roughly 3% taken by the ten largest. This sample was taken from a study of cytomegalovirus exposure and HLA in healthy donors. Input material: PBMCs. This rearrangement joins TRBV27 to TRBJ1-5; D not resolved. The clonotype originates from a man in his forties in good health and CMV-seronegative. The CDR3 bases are TGTGCCAGCAGTTTATACGGGGTCCTTAGCAATCAGCCCCAGCATTTT. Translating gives CASSLYGVLSNQPQHF.